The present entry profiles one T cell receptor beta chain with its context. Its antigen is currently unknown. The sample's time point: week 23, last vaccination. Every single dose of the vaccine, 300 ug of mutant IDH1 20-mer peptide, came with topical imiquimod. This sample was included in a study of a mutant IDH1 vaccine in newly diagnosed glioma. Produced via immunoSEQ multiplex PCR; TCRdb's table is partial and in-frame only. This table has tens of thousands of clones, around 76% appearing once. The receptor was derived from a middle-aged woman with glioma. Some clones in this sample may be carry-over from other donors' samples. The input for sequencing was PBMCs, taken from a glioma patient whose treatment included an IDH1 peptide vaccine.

CDR3 in amino acids: CASSQEDRGRGTDTQYF. The CDR3, as DNA: TGCGCCAGCAGCCAAGAAGACAGGGGCCGGGGCACAGATACGCAGTATTTT. The chain is built from TRBV4-1 and TRBJ2-3, with 8 bases fitting TRBD1. The CDR3 is 17 residues long. The germline V gene encodes CDR1 MGHRA and CDR2 YSYEKL. V was pared by 0 bases and J by 1 base, with 6 bases of the junction left unmatched.